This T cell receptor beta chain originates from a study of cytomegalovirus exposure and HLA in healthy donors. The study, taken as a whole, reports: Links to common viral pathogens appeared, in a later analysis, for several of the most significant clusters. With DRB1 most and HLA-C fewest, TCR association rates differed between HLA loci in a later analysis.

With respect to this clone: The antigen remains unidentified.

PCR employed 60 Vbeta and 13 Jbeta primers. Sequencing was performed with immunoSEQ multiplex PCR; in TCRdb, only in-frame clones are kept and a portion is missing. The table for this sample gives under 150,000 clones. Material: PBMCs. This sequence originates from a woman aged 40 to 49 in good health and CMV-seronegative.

CDR3: CSVGQGNSPLHF. The CDR3 DNA reads TGCAGCGTTGGGCAGGGGAATTCACCCCTCCACTTT. The rearrangement joins TRBV29-1 to TRBJ1-6; perhaps TRBD1 as D (6 bases). Germline V lookup: CDR1 SQVTM, CDR2 ANQGSEA. Trimming shortened V by 4 bases and J by 7 bases, and 8 bases separated the two germline ends. The CDR3 runs 12 residues.